Each of the 20 T cell receptor beta chains below was sequenced from the same sample in a study of T cell repertoires in cytomegalovirus infection. MiXCR, applied by TCRdb to the reads, yields one record per CDR3 protein. The repertoire holds 750,000 to 900,000 distinct CDR3 sequences, with under 35% as singletons. Their target antigens are unknown. The source material was cultured CD8+ T cells from PBMCs, sampled from culture after CMV antigen stimulation. The receptor source for this set is a human donor in good health (CMV status not recorded). Some clones in this sample may be carry-over from other donors' samples.

The chain has TRBV28 and TRBJ2-7; weak D call: TRBD2 (5 bases). CDR1 is MDHEN, CDR2 SYDVKM, per germline. The CDR3 runs 15 residues. V shed 7 bases and J shed 2 bases, with 18 bases lying between them. In DNA, the CDR3 is TGTGCCAGCAACGATCCGGGGTCTGTGGCCTACGAGCAGTACTTC. Protein sequence: CASNDPGSVAYEQYF.

This sequence joins TRBV28 and TRBJ2-2; tentatively, D is TRBD1 or TRBD2 (5 bases each). This CDR3 has 18 amino acids. Germline values: CDR1 MDHEN, CDR2 SYDVKM. V lost 6 bases, J lost 7 bases, and 27 bases lay in between. The CDR3 sequence: CASSFLYRDRPQGGELFF. In DNA form, the CDR3 reads TGTGCCAGCAGCTTCCTTTACCGGGACCGACCTCAGGGCGGGGAGCTGTTTTTT. Drawing the rest from reference TRBV28 and TRBJ2-2, the complete variable domain is DVKVTQSSRYLVKRTGEKVFLECVQDMDHENMFWYRQDPGLGLRLIYFSYDVKMKEKGDIPEGYSVSREKKERFSLILESASTNQTSMYLCASSFLYRDRPQGGELFFGEGSRLTVL.

This clonotype came up a few times. V and J are TRBV6-5 and TRBJ2-3; D is ambiguous. The germline gives CDR1 MNHEY, CDR2 SVGAGI. V gave up 1 base and J gave up 2 bases, with 10 bases separating them. This CDR3 is 15 amino acids long. CDR3 DNA: TGTGCCAGCAGTTACTTACTGGGAACCACAGATACGCAGTATTTT. Protein sequence: CASSYLLGTTDTQYF.

The genes are TRBV15 and TRBJ2-1; 11 bases match TRBD1. The CDR3 extends over 16 amino acids. Looked up from germline, CDR1 is LNHNV and CDR2 is YYDKDF (reference sequence). The V and J ends lost 3 bases and 7 bases, in that order; junction bases with no gene match: 8. CDR3 in amino acids: CATSSTDRGLWNEQFF. DNA of the CDR3: TGTGCCACCAGCAGTACGGACAGGGGGCTTTGGAATGAGCAGTTCTTC.

This clonotype has more than one count but fewer than ten. V usage is TRBV2 and J usage is TRBJ2-1; 9 nucleotides match TRBD2. Germline loops: CDR1 SNHLY, CDR2 FYNNEI. The ends lost 4 bases at V and 8 bases at J; junction bases unmatched: 6. The CDR3 covers 14 residues. CDR3 sequence reads: CASSGAGGRDEQFF. DNA of the CDR3: TGTGCCAGCAGTGGAGCGGGGGGACGGGATGAGCAGTTCTTC.

This clonotype has at least ten counts. The CDR3 nucleotides are TGTGCCAGCAGCTTAGTTCCTAGCGGGGGGGCCTACAATGAGCAGTTCTTC. It encodes CASSLVPSGGAYNEQFF. The chain uses TRBV7-9 and TRBJ2-1; 12 bases line up with TRBD2. This CDR3 is 17 amino acids long. The trim removed 1 base at V and 2 bases at J, leaving 3 bases unmatched. CDR1 is SEHNR, CDR2 FQNEAQ, per germline (reference sequence).

The sample holds a few counts of this clonotype. This chain joins TRBV6-5 and TRBJ1-6; no definite D call. Deletions cut 2 bases from V and 0 bases from J, with 8 bases between. Germline V gives CDR1 MNHEY, CDR2 SVGAGI. CDR3 length: 16 amino acids. Written as DNA, the CDR3 is TGTGCCAGCAGTTACACCCGGAGCTCCTATAATTCACCCCTCCACTTT. As protein: CASSYTRSSYNSPLHF.

The V and J genes are TRBV5-1 and TRBJ2-1, with 9 bases that match TRBD2. V lost 2 bases, J lost 6 bases, and 6 bases stayed unmatched. The CDR3 covers 15 residues. Germline loops: CDR1 SGHRS, CDR2 YFSETQ. CDR3 sequence: CASSFRRGGFNEQFF. The DNA for the CDR3 is TGCGCCAGCAGCTTTAGGCGGGGGGGCTTCAATGAGCAGTTCTTC.

This chain links TRBV19 with TRBJ2-3; TRBD1 is a possible D gene (5 bases). The CDR3 contains 17 residues. Trimming removed 2 bases at V and 0 bases at J, with 15 bases between. Germline CDR1 reads LNHDA; CDR2 reads SQIVND (reference sequence). The CDR3, as DNA: TGTGCCAGTAGTATATACCAGGGTACTTACAGCACAGATACGCAGTATTTT. Translated: CASSIYQGTYSTDTQYF.

The V and J genes are TRBV29-1 and TRBJ2-3; D might be TRBD2 (6 bases). V was clipped by 6 bases and J by 5 bases, with 21 bases between them. CDR1 is SQVTM and CDR2 is ANQGSEA in the germline V gene. This CDR3 has 15 residues. The CDR3 region is CSVYLLGGIKDTQYF. CDR3 DNA sequence: TGCAGCGTCTACTTGTTGGGAGGTATTAAAGATACGCAGTATTTT.

The rearrangement uses TRBV10-2 and TRBJ2-3; no reliable D call. CDR1 is WSHSY and CDR2 is SAAADI in the germline V gene. V lost 3 bases, J lost 0 bases, and 10 bases lay in between. CDR3 length: 15 residues. Written as DNA, the CDR3 is TGCGCCAGCAGTGATAGCAGGTCTAGCACAGATACGCAGTATTTT. Translated, it gives CASSDSRSSTDTQYF.

This chain links TRBV6-2 or TRBV6-3 with TRBJ1-1, with unresolved D. Germline V gives CDR1 MNHEY, CDR2 SVGEGT. The ends were cut back, 4 bases at V and 4 bases at J, with 16 bases in the middle. The CDR3 covers 15 residues. The CDR3 DNA reads TGTGCCAGCAGTTCCACGGTCGGGGTGGTCACTGAAGCTTTCTTT. Amino acids: CASSSTVGVVTEAFF.

The chain recombines TRBV7-9 with TRBJ1-1; unclear D gene. The V gene lost 4 bases and the J gene lost 1 base, with 10 bases spanning the gap. CDR1 SEHNR and CDR2 FQNEAQ come from the germline V gene (reference sequence). The CDR3 has 14 amino acids. The CDR3 DNA sequence: TGTGCCAGCAGCTCTTTCCAACCGAACACTGAAGCTTTCTTT. Its protein is CASSSFQPNTEAFF.

This clonotype was picked up many times. CDR3: CASSLSGGFSSYEQYF. For the CDR3, the DNA is TGTGCCAGCAGCTTAAGTGGGGGCTTCAGCTCCTACGAGCAGTACTTC. V is TRBV7-8 and J is TRBJ2-7; tentatively, D is TRBD1 (6 bases). Per germline, CDR1 SGHVS and CDR2 FQNEAQ. The CDR3 spans 16 residues. The V end was cut by 2 bases, the J end by 0 bases, with 14 bases between.

The table lists this clonotype with a few counts. This chain uses TRBV7-9 with TRBJ1-5; D call uncertain. The CDR3 is 16 amino acids. CDR1 is SEHNR and CDR2 is FQNEAQ in the germline V gene (reference sequence). Trimming cost V 5 bases and J 2 bases, with 16 bases left between them. CDR3 nucleotides: TGTGCCAGCAGCGGAGCGGCGGGGTTAGGCAATCAGCCCCAGCATTTT. As protein: CASSGAAGLGNQPQHF.

The table lists this clonotype with a few counts. This chain links TRBV14 with TRBJ2-7; D is possibly TRBD1 (5 bases). There are 14 residues in the CDR3. The ends were cut back, 4 bases at V and 2 bases at J, with 12 bases in the middle. Germline assignment: CDR1 SGHDN and CDR2 FVKESK. The CDR3 nucleotides read TGTGCCAGCAGCCCTAGACAGCGACCCTACGAGCAGTACGTC. Amino acid sequence: CASSPRQRPYEQYV.

The V call is TRBV10-3, the J call TRBJ2-3, with D unclear. The germline V and J ends were trimmed by 2 bases and 3 bases, with 9 bases remaining between them. CDR3 length: 14 amino acids. Per the germline V gene, CDR1 is ENHRY and CDR2 is SYGVKD. CDR3 protein: CAISERVGTDTQYF. The CDR3, as DNA: TGTGCCATCAGTGAGCGGGTGGGGACAGATACGCAGTATTTT.

V is TRBV19 and J is TRBJ2-5; D is uncertain. Trimming took 5 bases from V and 5 from J, leaving 15 bases between them. The CDR3 sequence is 14 residues long. Germline CDR1 is LNHDA and CDR2 is SQIVND (reference sequence). CDR3 bases: TGTGCCAGTAGTCCAGACCCGCCCCGCGAGACCCAGTACTTC. It translates to CASSPDPPRETQYF.

This rearrangement joins TRBV20-1 to TRBJ2-7; 7 bases map to TRBD1. Per the germline V gene, CDR1 is DFQATT and CDR2 is SNEGSKA (reference sequence). The CDR3 loop spans 14 amino acids. J lost 2 bases, V lost 0 bases, and 4 bases had no gene match. The CDR3 sequence is CSARDLGGPYEQYV. CDR3 bases: TGCAGTGCTAGAGATCTAGGGGGCCCCTACGAGCAGTACGTC.

A few counts support this clonotype. This rearrangement joins TRBV2 to TRBJ1-1, with D perhaps matching TRBD1 (6 bases). Trimming took off 1 base at V and 5 bases at J, with 14 bases between the two ends. This CDR3 is built from 15 residues. Germline CDR1 SNHLY, CDR2 FYNNEI. The CDR3 loop is CASSEEGRGRTEAFF. The CDR3 DNA follows: TGTGCCAGCAGTGAAGAGGGCAGGGGAAGGACTGAAGCTTTCTTT.